Listed here is a single T cell receptor (beta chain). Sequencing was performed with immunoSEQ multiplex PCR; in TCRdb, only in-frame clones are kept and a portion is missing. The sample carries about 210,000 clones, roughly four fifths recorded once. Seattle's cohort entered during active infection and was followed longitudinally. The length of the CDR3 is 13 residues. Germline CDR1 and CDR2: SGHRS and YFSETQ. V lost 0 bases, J lost 4 bases, and 7 bases lay in between. This entry comes from a study of blood T cell repertoires in COVID-19. Turning to the study itself: COVID-19 samples collected from the United States, Italy and Spain covered acute and convalescent phases. The analysed material was cDNA or gDNA that came from T cells, B-cell-depleted T cells, or PBMCs.

This TCR was sampled from a woman older than 75 with COVID-19, enrolled during active disease. The sequenced sample was peripheral blood. This chain uses TRBV5-1 with TRBJ2-5; perhaps TRBD2 as D (5 bases). CDR3 amino acids: CASSLEGGETQYF. The CDR3 DNA follows: TGCGCCAGCAGCTTGGAAGGAGGAGAGACCCAGTACTTC.